This T cell receptor beta chain stems from a study of glioma-infiltrating T cells after dendritic cell vaccination. The CDR3 runs to 15 residues. From germline, CDR1 is MNHNS and CDR2 SASEGT. The trim removed 5 bases at V and 6 bases at J, leaving 8 bases unmatched. Here immunoSEQ multiplex PCR was the method, and the copy in TCRdb shows in-frame clones only, minus some. The table has some 70,000 clones, under 90% seen once. This clone occurred once. Only patients with spare fresh-frozen tumor and over two years of follow-up were included. The genes are TRBV6-1 and TRBJ2-7; 12 bases align to TRBD2. This sequence was found in a human donor with glioblastoma. The sample in question was blood, obtained before dendritic cell vaccination. CDR3 residues: CASSQLAGGRSEQYF. The DNA for the CDR3 is TGTGCCAGCAGTCAACTAGCGGGGGGACGGAGCGAGCAGTACTTC.